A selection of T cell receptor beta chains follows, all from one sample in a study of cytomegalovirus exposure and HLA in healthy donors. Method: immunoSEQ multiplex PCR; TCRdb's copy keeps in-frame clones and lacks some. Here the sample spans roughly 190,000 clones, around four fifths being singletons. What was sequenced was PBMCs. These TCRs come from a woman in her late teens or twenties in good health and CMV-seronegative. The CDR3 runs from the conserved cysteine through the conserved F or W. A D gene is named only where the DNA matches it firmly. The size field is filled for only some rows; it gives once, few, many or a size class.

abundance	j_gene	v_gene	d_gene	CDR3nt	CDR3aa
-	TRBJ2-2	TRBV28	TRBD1	TGTGCCAGCAGTTTTGGGGACAGGGTCGCCGGGGAGCTGTTTTTT	CASSFGDRVAGELFF
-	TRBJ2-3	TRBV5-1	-	TGCGCCAGCAGCGGGGGGACGCCTGGGGATACGCAGTATTTT	CASSGGTPGDTQYF
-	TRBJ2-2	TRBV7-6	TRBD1	TGTGCCAGCAGCTTCAATCTTCGGGACAGGGGGAACACCGGGGAGCTGTTTTTT	CASSFNLRDRGNTGELFF
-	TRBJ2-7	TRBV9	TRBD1	TGTGCCAGCAGCGTTACCGACAGGGTTGGCGAGCAGTACTTC	CASSVTDRVGEQYF
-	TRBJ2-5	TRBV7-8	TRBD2	TGTGCCAGCAGCTTAGCGACCCGACTAGCGGGAGAGGGAGAGACCCAGTACTTC	CASSLATRLAGEGETQYF
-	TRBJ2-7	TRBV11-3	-	TGTGCCAGCAGCTCAGGGACTCCCGTTGGGGGAGACGAGCAGTACTTC	CASSSGTPVGGDEQYF
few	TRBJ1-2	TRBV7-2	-	TGTGCCAGCAGCTTAACAGGGACACAGAAACTTAACTATGGCTACACCTTC	CASSLTGTQKLNYGYTF
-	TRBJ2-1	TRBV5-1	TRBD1	TGCGCCAGCAGCTTGGGGACAGGCCCCCAATTTGAGCAGTTCTTC	CASSLGTGPQFEQFF
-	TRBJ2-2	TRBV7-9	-	TGTGCCAGCAGCTTAACGGGGGCCGGGGAGCTGTTTTTT	CASSLTGAGELFF
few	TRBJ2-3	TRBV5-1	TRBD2	TGCGCCAGCAGCTCCATGACTAGCGGGAGAACAGATACGCAGTATTTT	CASSSMTSGRTDTQYF
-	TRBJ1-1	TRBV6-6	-	TGTGCCAGCAGTCACACCCGGTGGGGGGACACTGAAGCTTTCTTT	CASSHTRWGDTEAFF
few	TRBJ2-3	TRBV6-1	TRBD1	TGTGCCAGCAGTGAAGCCACGACAGGGGGGGGAAGAACGCAGTATTTT	CASSEATTGGGRTQYF
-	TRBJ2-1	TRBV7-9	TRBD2	TGTTCCAGCAGATTGGGACTAGGCAATGAGCAGTTCTTC	CSSRLGLGNEQFF
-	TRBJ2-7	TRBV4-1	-	TGCGCCAGCAGCCAAGATAATAGGGGCTCCTACGAGCAGTACTTC	CASSQDNRGSYEQYF
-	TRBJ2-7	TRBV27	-	TGTGCCAGCAGTTTCCCTCTCGGTGAGCAGTACTTC	CASSFPLGEQYF
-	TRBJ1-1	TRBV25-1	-	TGTGCCAGCAGTGCCCAAGGGACATCTCTGGAAGCTTTCTTT	CASSAQGTSLEAFF
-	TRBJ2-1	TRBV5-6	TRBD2	TGTGCCAGCAGCTTGCCCTGGACTAGCCAATACGATGAGCAGTTCTTC	CASSLPWTSQYDEQFF
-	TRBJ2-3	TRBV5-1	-	TGCGCCAGCAGCCCCGGGGGCACAGATACGCAGTATTTT	CASSPGGTDTQYF
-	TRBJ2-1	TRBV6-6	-	TGTGCCAGCAGTCCTACAGCTAACTCCTACAATGAGCAGTTCTTC	CASSPTANSYNEQFF
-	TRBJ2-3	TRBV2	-	TGTGCCAGCAGAGGGGGTGACACTCTCTCAGATACGCAGTATTTT	CASRGGDTLSDTQYF
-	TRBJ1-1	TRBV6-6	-	TGTGCCAGCAGTCCAACCCGTCGGAGCGACACTGAAGCTTTCTTT	CASSPTRRSDTEAFF
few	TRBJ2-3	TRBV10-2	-	TGCGCCAGCATGGCCCTCCTAGCGCGCACAGATACGCAGTATTTT	CASMALLARTDTQYF
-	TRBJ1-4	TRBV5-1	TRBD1	TGCGCCAGCAGCTATACGGGACAGGGAACAACTAATGAAAAACTGTTTTTT	CASSYTGQGTTNEKLFF
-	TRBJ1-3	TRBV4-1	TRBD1	TGCGCCAGCAGCAATGACAGGGCTGGAAACACCATATATTTT	CASSNDRAGNTIYF
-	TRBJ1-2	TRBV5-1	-	TGCGCCAGCAGCCCCGACAGTACTAACTATGGCTACACCTTC	CASSPDSTNYGYTF
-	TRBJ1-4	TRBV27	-	TGTGCCAGCAGTCTAGGGGGGGGTGAAAAACTGTTTTTT	CASSLGGGEKLFF
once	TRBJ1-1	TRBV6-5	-	TGTGCCAGCAGTAACCCGGGACAGAACACTGAAGCTTTCTTT	CASSNPGQNTEAFF
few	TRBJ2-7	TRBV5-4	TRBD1	TGTGCCAGGAGACAGGGATCACTTTACGAGCAGTACTTC	CARRQGSLYEQYF
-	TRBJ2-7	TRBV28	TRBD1	TGTGCCAGCAGTTTAGAGGGACAGCCATACGAGCAGTACTTC	CASSLEGQPYEQYF
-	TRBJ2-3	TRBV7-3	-	TGTGCCAGCAGCCCACTCCTGGCAGATACGCAGTATTTT	CASSPLLADTQYF